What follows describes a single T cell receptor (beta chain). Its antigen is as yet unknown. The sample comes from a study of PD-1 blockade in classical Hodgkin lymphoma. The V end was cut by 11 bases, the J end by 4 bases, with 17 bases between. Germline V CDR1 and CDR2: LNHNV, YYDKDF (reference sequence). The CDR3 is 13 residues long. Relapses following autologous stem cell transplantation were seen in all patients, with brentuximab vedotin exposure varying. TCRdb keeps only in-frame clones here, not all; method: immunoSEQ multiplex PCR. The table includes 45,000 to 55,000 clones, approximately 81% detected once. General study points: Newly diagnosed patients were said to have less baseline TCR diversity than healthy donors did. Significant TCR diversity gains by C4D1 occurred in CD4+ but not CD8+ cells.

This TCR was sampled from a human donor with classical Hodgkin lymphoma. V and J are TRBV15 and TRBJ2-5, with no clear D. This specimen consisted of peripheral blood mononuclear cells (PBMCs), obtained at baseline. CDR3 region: CASQRSRRETQYF. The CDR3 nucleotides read TGTGCCTCTCAGAGGTCCCGTCGAGAGACCCAGTACTTC.